This entry lists 17 T cell receptor beta chains sequenced from one sample in a study of OX40 agonist ivuxolimab in advanced cancers. Data came from immunoSEQ multiplex PCR; TCRdb stores just in-frame clones and leaves some out. The top ten hold around 0.39% of the sample, which has some 87,000 clones, over 80% seen once. This sample comprised CD4+ or CD8+ T cells sorted from blood, obtained in a trial of the OX40 agonist ivuxolimab. Receptors originate from an adult with an advanced solid tumor such as melanoma, head and neck, liver or kidney cancer.

The rearrangement links TRBV4-1 to TRBJ2-2; D uncertain. Germline V gives CDR1 MGHRA, CDR2 YSYEKL. The length of the CDR3 is 15 residues. V was trimmed by 0 bases and J by 9 bases, leaving 14 bases between them. The CDR3 spells CASSQDSSSFRELFF. CDR3 in DNA: TGCGCCAGCAGCCAAGATTCAAGTTCTTTTAGGGAGCTGTTTTTT.

This clone was detected a few times. The chain is built from TRBV28 and TRBJ1-6, with TRBD1 matching over 8 bases. J lost 11 bases, V lost 5 bases, and 11 bases had no gene match. Germline CDR1 is MDHEN and CDR2 is SYDVKM. The CDR3 is made up of 15 amino acids. The CDR3 region is CASSLRDRLMTPLHF. The CDR3 DNA reads as TGTGCCAGCAGTCTCCGGGACAGGCTCATGACACCCCTCCACTTT.

The chain employs TRBV5-1 and TRBJ2-1, with a weak D call TRBD2 (5 bases). V lost 4 bases and J lost 5, with 19 bases in between. The CDR3 is made up of 16 amino acids. Germline V gives CDR1 SGHRS, CDR2 YFSETQ. The CDR3 DNA reads TGCGCCAGCAGCGTACACACAGCGGCGATTAACAATGAGCAGTTCTTC. Translated, it gives CASSVHTAAINNEQFF.

This clone came up once. V and J are TRBV11-1 and TRBJ2-2; D possibly matches TRBD1 or TRBD2 (5 bases each). In germline, CDR1 is SGHAT, CDR2 FQDESV (reference sequence). Between the trimmed V and J ends, which lost 4 bases and 4 bases, there was a span of 10 bases. This CDR3 contains 14 residues. The CDR3, as DNA: TGTGCCAGCAGCTGGGACCGTATCACCGGGGAGCTGTTTTTT. The encoded protein is CASSWDRITGELFF.

The gene calls are TRBV7-6 and TRBJ1-2, with TRBD1 matching 7 bases. V was clipped by 6 bases and J by 8 bases; unmatched bases: 12. Germline CDR1 is SGHVS and CDR2 is FNYEAQ. This CDR3 spans 14 amino acids. The CDR3 coding sequence is TGTGCCAGCAGGGCGGGACAGCGACGTCGGGGCTACACCTTC. Residues: CASRAGQRRRGYTF. Using reference TRBV7-6 and TRBJ1-2 for the parts outside the CDR3, the full variable domain is GAGVSQSPRYKVTKRGQDVALRCDPISGHVSLYWYRQALGQGPEFLTYFNYEAQQDKSGLPNDRFSAERPEGSISTLTIQRTEQRDSAMYRCASRAGQRRRGYTFGSGTRLTVV.

The CDR3 region has the DNA TGTGCCAGCAGCCCCAAGGGGCCGCGGAGGAGCACTGAAGCTTTCTTT. Translating it yields CASSPKGPRRSTEAFF. V usage is TRBV5-4 and J usage is TRBJ1-1, with D possibly being TRBD1 (5 bases). The length of the CDR3 is 16 residues. Germline CDR1 and CDR2: SGHNT and YYREEE (reference sequence). The V end was cut by 4 bases, the J end by 4 bases, with 20 bases between.

This clone has just one count. CDR3 coding DNA: TGTGCCAGCGGGGGCCTGGCGGATTCACCCCTCCACTTT. Amino acid sequence: CASGGLADSPLHF. The chain joins TRBV6-1 to TRBJ1-6, with TRBD1 as a possible D gene (6 bases). The CDR3 is made up of 13 amino acids. Germline V CDR1 and CDR2: MNHNS, SASEGT. The V end lost 8 bases, the J end lost 8 bases, and 13 bases lay between the germline ends.

The rearrangement links TRBV4-2 to TRBJ1-3; tentatively, D is TRBD1 (6 bases). The length of the CDR3 is 18 residues. CDR1 and CDR2 (germline): LGHNA, YNFKEQ. Trimming cost V 1 base and J 0 bases, with 16 bases left between them. The CDR3 loop reads CASSQGPQGPVSGNTIYF. CDR3 nucleotides: TGTGCCAGCAGCCAAGGCCCCCAGGGGCCCGTCTCTGGAAACACCATATATTTT.

The gene calls are TRBV5-1 and TRBJ2-3; 9 bases map to TRBD2. After removal of 4 bases from V and 2 bases from J, the junction contained 5 bases not matched to a gene. Germline CDR1 is SGHRS and CDR2 is YFSETQ. The CDR3 is made up of 15 amino acids. The CDR3 sequence: CASSPLAGDTDTQYF. The CDR3, as DNA: TGCGCCAGCAGCCCACTAGCGGGCGACACAGATACGCAGTATTTT. Together with reference TRBV5-1 and TRBJ2-3, the CDR3 gives the full variable domain: KAGVTQTPRYLIKTRGQQVTLSCSPISGHRSVSWYQQTPGQGLQFLFEYFSETQRNKGNFPGRFSGRQFSNSRSEMNVSTLELGDSALYLCASSPLAGDTDTQYFGPGTRLTVL.

V and J are TRBV19 and TRBJ2-2; D may be TRBD1 (5 bases). Germline lookup yields CDR1 LNHDA and CDR2 SQIVND (reference sequence). V gave up 6 bases and J gave up 1 base, with 18 bases separating them. CDR3 length equals 17 residues. The CDR3 sequence: CASSPHGQPKNTGELFF. The CDR3 DNA follows: TGTGCCAGTAGCCCGCACGGACAACCGAAGAACACCGGGGAGCTGTTTTTT.

The chain joins TRBV10-3 to TRBJ2-7, with D possibly being TRBD2 (6 bases). V lost 4 bases to trimming and J lost 2 bases, with 12 bases between them. The germline V gene has CDR1 ENHRY and CDR2 SYGVKD. The CDR3 has 14 residues. The CDR3 is CAISGVGGAYEQYF. In nucleotides, the CDR3 is TGTGCCATCAGTGGGGTCGGGGGAGCCTACGAGCAGTACTTC.

A single count supports this clone. V gene TRBV9 combines with J gene TRBJ2-3, with D possibly TRBD2 on 7 matching bases. Germline CDR1 is SGDLS and CDR2 is YYNGEE. V dropped 4 bases and J dropped 4 bases, with 19 bases sitting between them. The CDR3 contains 16 residues. The CDR3 nucleotides read TGTGCCAGCAGCCCCCGGGGGCTAGCGGTCCCAGATACGCAGTATTTT. It yields the protein CASSPRGLAVPDTQYF. The full variable domain, in which reference TRBV9 and TRBJ2-3 provide the parts outside the CDR3, is DSGVTQTPKHLITATGQRVTLRCSPRSGDLSVYWYQQSLDQGLQFLIQYYNGEERAKGNILERFSAQQFPDLHSELNLSSLELGDSALYFCASSPRGLAVPDTQYFGPGTRLTVL.

The genes are TRBV28 and TRBJ1-5, with D possibly matching TRBD1 (5 bases). Trimming took off 7 bases at V and 2 bases at J, with 15 bases between the two ends. This CDR3 spans 15 amino acids. CDR1 MDHEN and CDR2 SYDVKM come from the germline V gene. The CDR3 bases are TGTGCCAGCACCATGGGCGGGGGTGGCAATCAGCCCCAGCATTTT. This sequence encodes CASTMGGGGNQPQHF.

This clone was found once. The genes are TRBV19 and TRBJ2-5, with 9 bases identical to TRBD1. The CDR3 contains 15 residues. J was trimmed by 4 bases and V by 9 bases; bases with no gene match: 12. The germline V gene has CDR1 LNHDA and CDR2 SQIVND (reference sequence). This CDR3 is CASLLPQGAGETQYF. CDR3 coding DNA: TGTGCCAGCCTATTGCCACAGGGGGCAGGAGAGACCCAGTACTTC.

This clone has only a few counts. One end of the junction does not line up with germline, which may come from a read error. The chain links TRBV5-1 to TRBJ1-3; a possible D gene is TRBD1 (5 bases). The germline gives CDR1 SGHRS, CDR2 YFSETQ. This CDR3 region has 14 residues. In DNA form, the CDR3 reads TGCGCCAGCAGATTGGACATCTCTGGAAACACCATATATTTT. Translation gives CASRLDISGNTIYF.

The rearrangement joins TRBV6-4 to TRBJ1-2; D is possibly TRBD1 (6 bases). Trimming removed 2 bases from V and 8 bases from J, with 15 bases in between. Germline assignment: CDR1 MRHNA and CDR2 SNTAGT. CDR3 size: 14 residues. The CDR3 DNA reads as TGTGCCAGCAGTGACCAACAGGGTGTCGACGGCTACACCTTC. Translating it yields CASSDQQGVDGYTF.

This chain links TRBV18 with TRBJ1-1; D is unclear. The germline V gene has CDR1 KGHSH and CDR2 LQKENI. This CDR3 is built from 13 residues. V lost 3 bases, J lost 3 bases, and 8 bases lay in between. CDR3 in amino acids: CASSPLGDTEAFF. CDR3 DNA sequence: TGTGCCAGCTCACCGCTGGGCGACACTGAAGCTTTCTTT.